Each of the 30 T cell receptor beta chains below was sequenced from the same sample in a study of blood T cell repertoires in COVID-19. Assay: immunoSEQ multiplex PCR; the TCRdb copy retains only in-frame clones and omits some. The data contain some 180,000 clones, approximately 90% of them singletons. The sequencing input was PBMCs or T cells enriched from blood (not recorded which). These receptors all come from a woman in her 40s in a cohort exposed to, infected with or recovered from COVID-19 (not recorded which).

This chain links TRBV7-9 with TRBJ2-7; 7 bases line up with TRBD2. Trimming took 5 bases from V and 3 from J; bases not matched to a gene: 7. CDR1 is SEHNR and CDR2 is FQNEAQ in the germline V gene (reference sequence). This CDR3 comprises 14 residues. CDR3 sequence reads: CASSTTLAVYEQYF. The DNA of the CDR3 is TGTGCCAGCAGCACCACCCTAGCGGTCTACGAGCAGTACTTC. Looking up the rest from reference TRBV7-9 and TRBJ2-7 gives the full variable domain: DTGVSQNPRHKITKRGQNVTFRCDPISEHNRLYWYRQTLGQGPEFLTYFQNEAQLEKSRLLSDRFSAERPKGSFSTLEIQRTEQGDSAMYLCASSTTLAVYEQYFGPGTRLTVT.

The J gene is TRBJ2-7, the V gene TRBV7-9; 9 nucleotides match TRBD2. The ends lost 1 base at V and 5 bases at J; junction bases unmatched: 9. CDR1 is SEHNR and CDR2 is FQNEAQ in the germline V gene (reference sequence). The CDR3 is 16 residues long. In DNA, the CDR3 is TGTGCCAGCAGCTTAGTCGGCGGCGGGAGGGCCCACGAGCAGTACTTC. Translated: CASSLVGGGRAHEQYF.

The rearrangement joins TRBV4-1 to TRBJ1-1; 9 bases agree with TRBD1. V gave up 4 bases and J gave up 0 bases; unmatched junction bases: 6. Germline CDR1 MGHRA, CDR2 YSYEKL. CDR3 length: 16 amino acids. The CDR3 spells CASSLFGTGMNTEAFF. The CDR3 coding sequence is TGCGCCAGCAGCCTTTTCGGGACAGGGATGAACACTGAAGCTTTCTTT.

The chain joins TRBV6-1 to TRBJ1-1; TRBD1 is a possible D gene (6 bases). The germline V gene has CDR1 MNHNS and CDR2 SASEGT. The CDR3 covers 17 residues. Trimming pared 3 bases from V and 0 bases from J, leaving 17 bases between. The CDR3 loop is CASSDQLYRVMNTEAFF. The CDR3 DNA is TGTGCCAGCAGTGATCAATTATACAGGGTGATGAACACTGAAGCTTTCTTT.

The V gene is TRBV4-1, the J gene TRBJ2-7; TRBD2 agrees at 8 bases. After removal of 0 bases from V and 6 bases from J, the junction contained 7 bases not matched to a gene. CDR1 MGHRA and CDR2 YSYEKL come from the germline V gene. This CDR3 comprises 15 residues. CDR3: CASSQEPSGRLEQYF. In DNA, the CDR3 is TGCGCCAGCAGCCAAGAACCAAGCGGGAGACTCGAGCAGTACTTC.

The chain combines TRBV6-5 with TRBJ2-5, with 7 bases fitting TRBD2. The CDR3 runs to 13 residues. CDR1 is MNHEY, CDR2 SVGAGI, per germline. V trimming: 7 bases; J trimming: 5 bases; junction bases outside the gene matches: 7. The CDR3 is CASNYPGGETQYF. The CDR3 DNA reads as TGTGCCAGCAACTACCCCGGGGGGGAGACCCAGTACTTC.

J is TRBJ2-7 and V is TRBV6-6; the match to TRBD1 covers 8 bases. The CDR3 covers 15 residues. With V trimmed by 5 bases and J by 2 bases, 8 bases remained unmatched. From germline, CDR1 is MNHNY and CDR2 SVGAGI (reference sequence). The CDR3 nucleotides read TGTGCCAGCAGTCCCCGACAGGGGTCCGCCTACGAGCAGTACTTC. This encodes CASSPRQGSAYEQYF.

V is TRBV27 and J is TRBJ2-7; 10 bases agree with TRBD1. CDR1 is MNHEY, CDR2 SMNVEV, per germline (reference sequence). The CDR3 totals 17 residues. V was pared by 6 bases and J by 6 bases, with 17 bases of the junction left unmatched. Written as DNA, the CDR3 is TGTGCCAGCAGCGACTTGGTTGGGACAGGGGATAGAGGCGAGCAGTACTTC. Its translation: CASSDLVGTGDRGEQYF.

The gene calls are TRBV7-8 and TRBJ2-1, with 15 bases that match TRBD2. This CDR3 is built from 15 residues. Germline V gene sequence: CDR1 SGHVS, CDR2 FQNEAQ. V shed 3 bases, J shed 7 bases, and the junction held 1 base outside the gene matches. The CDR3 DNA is TGTGCCAGCAGCTTGGGGACTAGCGGGAGGAATGAGCAGTTCTTC. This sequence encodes CASSLGTSGRNEQFF.

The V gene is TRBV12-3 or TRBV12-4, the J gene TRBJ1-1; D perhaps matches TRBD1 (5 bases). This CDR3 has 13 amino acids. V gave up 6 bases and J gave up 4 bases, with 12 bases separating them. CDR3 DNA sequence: TGTGCCAGCAGGAAAAGCGGGGGCACTGAAGCTTTCTTT. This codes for CASRKSGGTEAFF.

In DNA form, the CDR3 reads TGTGCCAGCAGCGTCCCCATTAGCGGAGACAATGAGCAGTTCTTC. Its protein product is CASSVPISGDNEQFF. The V and J genes are TRBV9 and TRBJ2-1; D perhaps matches TRBD2 (6 bases). Trimming stripped 2 bases from V and 5 bases from J, with 14 bases between. Germline CDR1 reads SGDLS; CDR2 reads YYNGEE. The CDR3 is 15 amino acids.

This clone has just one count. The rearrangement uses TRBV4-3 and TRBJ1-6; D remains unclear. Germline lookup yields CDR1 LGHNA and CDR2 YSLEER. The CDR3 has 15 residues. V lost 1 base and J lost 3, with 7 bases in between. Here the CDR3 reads CASSQVYSYNSPLHF. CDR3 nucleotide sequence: TGCGCCAGCAGCCAAGTCTACAGCTATAATTCACCCCTCCACTTT.

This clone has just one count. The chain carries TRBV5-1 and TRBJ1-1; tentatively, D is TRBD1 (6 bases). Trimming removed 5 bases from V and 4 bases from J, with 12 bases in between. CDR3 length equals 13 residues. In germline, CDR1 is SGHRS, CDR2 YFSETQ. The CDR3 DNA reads TGCGCCAGCAGAACTACAGGGCTCACTGAAGCTTTCTTT. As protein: CASRTTGLTEAFF.

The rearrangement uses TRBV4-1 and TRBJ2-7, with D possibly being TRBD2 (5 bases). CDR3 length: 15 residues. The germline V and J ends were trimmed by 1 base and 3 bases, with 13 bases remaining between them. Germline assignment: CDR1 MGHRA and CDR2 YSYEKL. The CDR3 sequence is CASSQVRGNYYEQYF. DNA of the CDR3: TGCGCCAGCAGCCAAGTTCGGGGAAACTACTACGAGCAGTACTTC.

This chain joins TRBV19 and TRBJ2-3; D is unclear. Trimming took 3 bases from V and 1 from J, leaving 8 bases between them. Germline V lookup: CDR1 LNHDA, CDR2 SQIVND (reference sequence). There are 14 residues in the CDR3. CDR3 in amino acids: CASSILPGTDTQYF. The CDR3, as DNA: TGTGCCAGTAGTATTCTCCCAGGCACAGATACGCAGTATTTT.

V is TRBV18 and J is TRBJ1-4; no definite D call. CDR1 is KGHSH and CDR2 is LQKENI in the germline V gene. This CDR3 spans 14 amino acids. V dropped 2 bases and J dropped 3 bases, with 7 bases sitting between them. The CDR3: CASSPNGANEKLFF. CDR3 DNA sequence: TGTGCCAGCTCACCAAACGGGGCTAATGAAAAACTGTTTTTT.

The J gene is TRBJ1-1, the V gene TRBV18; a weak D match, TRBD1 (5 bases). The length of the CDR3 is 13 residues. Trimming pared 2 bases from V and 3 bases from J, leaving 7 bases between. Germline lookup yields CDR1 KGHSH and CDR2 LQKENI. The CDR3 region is CASSPGADTEAFF. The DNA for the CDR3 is TGTGCCAGCTCACCAGGGGCGGACACTGAAGCTTTCTTT.

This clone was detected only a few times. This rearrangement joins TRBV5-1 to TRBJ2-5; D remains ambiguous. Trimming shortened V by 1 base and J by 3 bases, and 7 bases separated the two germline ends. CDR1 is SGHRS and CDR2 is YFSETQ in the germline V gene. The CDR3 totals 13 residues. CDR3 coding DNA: TGCGCCAGCAGCTTGCGGTCGAAAGAGACCCAGTACTTC. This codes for CASSLRSKETQYF.

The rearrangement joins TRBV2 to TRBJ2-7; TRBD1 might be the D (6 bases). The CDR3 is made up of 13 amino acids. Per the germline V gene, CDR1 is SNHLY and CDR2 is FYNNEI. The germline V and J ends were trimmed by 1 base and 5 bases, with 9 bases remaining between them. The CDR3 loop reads CASSEGTVNEQYF. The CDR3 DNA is TGTGCCAGCAGTGAAGGGACAGTAAACGAGCAGTACTTC.

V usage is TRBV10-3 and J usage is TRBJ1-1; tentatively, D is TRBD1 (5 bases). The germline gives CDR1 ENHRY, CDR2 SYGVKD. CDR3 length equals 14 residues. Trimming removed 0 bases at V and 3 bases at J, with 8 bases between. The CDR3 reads CAISESGRDTEAFF. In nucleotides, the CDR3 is TGTGCCATCAGTGAGTCTGGCAGGGACACTGAAGCTTTCTTT.

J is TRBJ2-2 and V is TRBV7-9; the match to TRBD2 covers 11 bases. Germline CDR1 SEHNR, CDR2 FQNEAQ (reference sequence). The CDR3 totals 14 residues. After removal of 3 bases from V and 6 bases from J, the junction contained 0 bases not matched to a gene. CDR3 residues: CASSLGLAAGELFF. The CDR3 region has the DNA TGTGCCAGCAGCTTGGGACTAGCGGCCGGGGAGCTGTTTTTT.

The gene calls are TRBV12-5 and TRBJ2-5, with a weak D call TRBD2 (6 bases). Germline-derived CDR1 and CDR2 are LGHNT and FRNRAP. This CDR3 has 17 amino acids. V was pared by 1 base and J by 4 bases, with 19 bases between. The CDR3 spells CASGLASYGSFLETQYF. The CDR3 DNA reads TGTGCTAGTGGTTTGGCCTCATACGGGAGCTTTTTAGAGACCCAGTACTTC.

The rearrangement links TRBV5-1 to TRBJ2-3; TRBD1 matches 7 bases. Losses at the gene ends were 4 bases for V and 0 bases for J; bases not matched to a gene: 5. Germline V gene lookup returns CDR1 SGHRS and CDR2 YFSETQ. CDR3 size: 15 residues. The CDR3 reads CASSPPTGSTDTQYF. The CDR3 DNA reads TGCGCCAGCAGCCCTCCGACAGGGAGCACAGATACGCAGTATTTT.

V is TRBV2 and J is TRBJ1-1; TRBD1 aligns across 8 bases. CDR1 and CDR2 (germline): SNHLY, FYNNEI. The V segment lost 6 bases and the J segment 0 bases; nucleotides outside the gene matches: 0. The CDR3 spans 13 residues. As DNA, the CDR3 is TGTGCCAGCAGGGACAGGGTGAACACTGAAGCTTTCTTT. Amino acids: CASRDRVNTEAFF.

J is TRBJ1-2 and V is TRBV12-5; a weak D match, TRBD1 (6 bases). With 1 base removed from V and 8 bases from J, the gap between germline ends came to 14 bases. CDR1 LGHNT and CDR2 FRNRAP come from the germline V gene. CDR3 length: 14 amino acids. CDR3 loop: CASGLGKNREGYTF. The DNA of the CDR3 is TGTGCTAGTGGTTTGGGCAAAAACAGGGAGGGCTACACCTTC.

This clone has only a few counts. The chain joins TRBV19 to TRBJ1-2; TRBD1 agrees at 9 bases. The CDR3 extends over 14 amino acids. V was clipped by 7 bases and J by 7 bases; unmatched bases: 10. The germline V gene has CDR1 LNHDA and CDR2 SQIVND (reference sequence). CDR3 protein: CASIPGTGRPGYTF. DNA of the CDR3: TGTGCCAGTATCCCAGGGACAGGGAGACCTGGCTACACCTTC.

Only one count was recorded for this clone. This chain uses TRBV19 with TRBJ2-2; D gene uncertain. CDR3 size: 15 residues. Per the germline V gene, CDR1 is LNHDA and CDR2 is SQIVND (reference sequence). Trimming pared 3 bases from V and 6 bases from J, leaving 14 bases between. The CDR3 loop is CASSMKMRRPGELFF. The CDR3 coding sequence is TGTGCCAGTAGTATGAAGATGCGGCGCCCCGGGGAGCTGTTTTTT.

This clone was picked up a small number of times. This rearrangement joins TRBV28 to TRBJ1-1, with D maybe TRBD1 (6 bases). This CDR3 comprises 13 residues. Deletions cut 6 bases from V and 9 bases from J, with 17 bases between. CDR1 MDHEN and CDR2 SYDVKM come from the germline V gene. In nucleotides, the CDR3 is TGTGCCAGCAGCCCGGGACAATGGGGGCAAGCTTTCTTT. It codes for CASSPGQWGQAFF.

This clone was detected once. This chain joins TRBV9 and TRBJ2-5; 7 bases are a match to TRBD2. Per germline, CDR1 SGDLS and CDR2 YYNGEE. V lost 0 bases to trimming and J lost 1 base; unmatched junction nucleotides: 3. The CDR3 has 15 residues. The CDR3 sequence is CASSVVGRVQETQYF. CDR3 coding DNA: TGTGCCAGCAGCGTAGTTGGGAGGGTCCAAGAGACCCAGTACTTC.

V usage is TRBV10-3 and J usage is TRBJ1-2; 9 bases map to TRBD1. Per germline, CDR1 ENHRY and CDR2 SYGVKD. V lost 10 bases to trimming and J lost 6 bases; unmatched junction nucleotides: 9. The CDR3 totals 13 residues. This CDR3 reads CATEGDRANGYTF. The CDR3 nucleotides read TGTGCCACCGAAGGGGACAGGGCAAATGGCTACACCTTC.